The 27 T cell receptor beta chains below come from one sample, sequenced in a study of monozygotic twins with inflammatory bowel disease. Reanalyzing the 5' RACE reads, TCRdb keeps one entry per CDR3 protein, without DNA. This sample contains 70,000 to 95,000 distinct CDR3 sequences. What was sequenced was blood. All receptors derive from a human donor with ulcerative colitis or Crohn's disease, or a healthy co-twin of an affected twin (not recorded which).

This chain joins TRBV5-1 and TRBJ1-1; the D gene TCRdb calls, TRBD1, cannot be checked with no DNA. There are 16 residues in the CDR3. Germline CDR1 SGHRS, CDR2 YFSETQ. CDR3 protein: CASSLAVGGEGTEAFF.

The chain recombines TRBV7-9 with TRBJ2-2; with no DNA, the TCRdb D assignment of TRBD2 cannot be verified. Germline-derived CDR1 and CDR2 are SEHNR and FQNEAQ (reference sequence). This CDR3 has 12 amino acids. Here the CDR3 reads CASSRGSGELFF.

This chain links TRBV27 with TRBJ1-5. Germline V lookup: CDR1 MNHEY, CDR2 SMNVEV (reference sequence). CDR3 length: 13 amino acids. The CDR3 loop is CASSLRWSQPQHF.

The chain uses TRBV5-6 and TRBJ2-7; the TCRdb D gene call, TRBD1, has no DNA to confirm it. CDR3 size: 13 residues. The V gene's germline CDR1 is SGHDT and CDR2 YYEEEE. The CDR3 here is CASSWTGSGEQYF.

This chain joins TRBV5-4 and TRBJ2-5. Germline V gene data show CDR1 as SGHNT and CDR2 as YYREEE (reference sequence). The CDR3 has 11 residues. The CDR3 sequence: CASSGEATQYF.

The J gene is TRBJ2-7, the V gene TRBV20-1; with no DNA, the TCRdb D assignment of TRBD1 cannot be verified. The germline V gene has CDR1 DFQATT and CDR2 SNEGSKA (reference sequence). The CDR3 loop spans 15 amino acids. CDR3 sequence reads: CSARGAGTGNYEQYF.

The V and J genes are TRBV20-1 and TRBJ2-2; TCRdb gives TRBD1 as the D gene, but with no DNA this cannot be confirmed. CDR1 and CDR2 from the germline V gene are DFQATT and SNEGSKA (reference sequence). The CDR3 loop spans 13 amino acids. CDR3 residues: CSARRQYTGELFF.

This CDR3 is CASSVGVEAREQYF. V usage is TRBV9 and J usage is TRBJ2-7; TCRdb's assignment of TRBD2 cannot be checked, as there is no DNA. The V gene's germline CDR1 is SGDLS and CDR2 YYNGEE. This CDR3 is built from 14 residues.

CDR3: CASSLAGQESYGYTF. V is TRBV5-5 and J is TRBJ1-2. CDR1 and CDR2 from the germline V gene are SGHKS and YYEKEE (reference sequence). The CDR3 has 15 amino acids.

J is TRBJ1-1 and V is TRBV10-3. The CDR3 is 13 residues long. Per germline, CDR1 ENHRY and CDR2 SYGVKD. CDR3 residues: CAIMGGGRTEAFF.

The V call is TRBV4-1, the J call TRBJ2-3; the TCRdb D gene call, TRBD2, has no DNA to confirm it. CDR1 is MGHRA and CDR2 is YSYEKL in the germline V gene. The CDR3 has 16 amino acids. The CDR3 protein is CASSPGALPSTDTQYF.

The gene calls are TRBV12-3 or TRBV12-4 and TRBJ2-1; the TCRdb call, TRBD2, lacks DNA for checking. The CDR3 covers 15 residues. CDR3 loop: CASSLGVAGLYEQFF.

The chain is built from TRBV6-1 and TRBJ1-5. Germline lookup yields CDR1 MNHNS and CDR2 SASEGT. CDR3 length: 15 residues. The CDR3 is CASRGGGGKGQPQHF.

The chain recombines TRBV7-2 with TRBJ2-1; there is no DNA to check the TCRdb D call of TRBD1. This CDR3 is built from 13 residues. From germline, CDR1 is SGHTA and CDR2 FQGNSA. The chain's CDR3 is CASSFGGAGEQFF.

The chain carries TRBV29-1 and TRBJ2-5. CDR3 length equals 14 residues. Germline values: CDR1 SQVTM, CDR2 ANQGSEA. This chain's CDR3 is CSVEDRVFQETQYF.

The chain links TRBV20-1 to TRBJ2-7; TCRdb gives TRBD2 as the D gene, but with no DNA this cannot be confirmed. Germline V lookup: CDR1 DFQATT, CDR2 SNEGSKA (reference sequence). This CDR3 is 15 amino acids long. This CDR3 reads CSARELAGGPYEQYF.

This rearrangement joins TRBV2 to TRBJ2-7; absent DNA, TCRdb's TRBD2 call cannot be checked. The germline CDR1 and CDR2 sequences are SNHLY and FYNNEI. This CDR3 region has 16 residues. CDR3 region: CASSDLGEFVAYEQYF.

The chain joins TRBV9 to TRBJ2-3; TCRdb reports TRBD1, a call that lacks DNA to check it against. Germline V gives CDR1 SGDLS, CDR2 YYNGEE. The length of the CDR3 is 13 residues. The chain's CDR3 is CASSRPGTDTQYF.

This chain joins TRBV5-5 and TRBJ2-7; the D call of TRBD1 rests on TCRdb alone, since no DNA is present to check it. In germline, CDR1 is SGHKS, CDR2 YYEKEE (reference sequence). This CDR3 has 16 amino acids. The CDR3 spells CASSKAGARRDYEQYF.

V is TRBV20-1 and J is TRBJ2-1; without DNA, the TCRdb call of TRBD2 cannot be checked. The CDR3 has 16 residues. Germline V gene lookup returns CDR1 DFQATT and CDR2 SNEGSKA (reference sequence). CDR3 loop: CSARATSGGPYNEQFF.

The J gene is TRBJ2-3, the V gene TRBV15; TCRdb indicates TRBD1, and absent DNA this call remains unverified. The germline gives CDR1 LNHNV, CDR2 YYDKDF (reference sequence). The CDR3 is 14 amino acids. The CDR3 loop is CATSRGTATDTQYF.

The chain joins TRBV7-7 to TRBJ2-5. Germline V gene sequence: CDR1 SSHAT, CDR2 FNYEAQ (reference sequence). The CDR3 totals 15 residues. CDR3 sequence reads: CASSLSYREQETQYF.

The chain uses TRBV15 and TRBJ2-1; as DNA is missing, the TRBD2 call by TCRdb cannot be tested. Germline CDR1 and CDR2: LNHNV and YYDKDF (reference sequence). The CDR3 is made up of 17 amino acids. CDR3 region: CATSRDFLTSVNNEQFF. The whole variable domain, remainder taken from reference TRBV15 and TRBJ2-1, is DAMVIQNPRYQVTQFGKPVTLSCSQTLNHNVMYWYQQKSSQAPKLLFHYYDKDFNNEADTPDNFQSRRPNTSFCFLDIRSPGLGDTAMYLCATSRDFLTSVNNEQFFGPGTRLTVL.

The chain recombines TRBV7-2 with TRBJ2-4; lacking DNA, the TRBD1 call made by TCRdb goes unchecked. Germline V CDR1 and CDR2: SGHTA, FQGNSA. This CDR3 comprises 16 residues. CDR3 sequence reads: CASSLELWGGKNIQYF.

This sequence joins TRBV3-1 and TRBJ2-1. From germline, CDR1 is LGHDT and CDR2 YNNKEL (reference sequence). The CDR3 loop spans 13 amino acids. The CDR3: CASSQKSNNEQFF.

This rearrangement joins TRBV29-1 to TRBJ1-4. This CDR3 comprises 12 residues. Germline V gene lookup returns CDR1 SQVTM and CDR2 ANQGSEA. The CDR3 is CSAVGAAGKLFF.

The chain links TRBV4-2 to TRBJ2-3; TCRdb names TRBD1, which stays unverified in the absence of DNA. CDR1 is LGHNA and CDR2 is YNFKEQ in the germline V gene. CDR3 length: 16 amino acids. CDR3 amino acids: CASSSPPGGGPDTQYF.